The 25 T cell receptor beta chains reported below all come from one sample, sequenced in a study of blood T cell repertoires in COVID-19. Clones were sequenced by immunoSEQ multiplex PCR, and TCRdb holds only the in-frame ones, with some missing. The sample lists under 85,000 clones, around 90% occurring once. Sequencing input: peripheral blood. Receptor source: a man between 45 and 60 years old with acute or convalescent COVID-19.

The gene calls are TRBV4-2 and TRBJ2-7; a weak D match, TRBD2 (7 bases). This CDR3 is 15 amino acids long. Germline CDR1 LGHNA, CDR2 YNFKEQ. Trimming took 8 bases from V and 4 from J, leaving 21 bases between them. CDR3 amino acids: CASRRGGGEGYEQYF. In nucleotides, the CDR3 is TGTGCCAGCCGCCGAGGGGGGGGAGAGGGGTACGAGCAGTACTTC.

V gene TRBV11-3 combines with J gene TRBJ2-7; D not resolved. CDR3 length equals 15 residues. Germline values: CDR1 SGHNT, CDR2 YENEEA. The germline V and J ends were trimmed by 4 bases and 0 bases, with 13 bases remaining between them. The CDR3 DNA reads TGTGCCAGCAGCTCCGGCGGAGCCCGCTCCTACGAGCAGTACTTC. It translates to CASSSGGARSYEQYF.

This clone appeared a few times. The CDR3 protein is CASKQDVSSGELFF. DNA for the CDR3: TGTGCCAGCAAACAGGACGTGAGCAGCGGGGAGCTGTTTTTT. The chain links TRBV6-5 to TRBJ2-2, with a possible D match to TRBD1 (5 bases). The V and J ends lost 7 bases and 7 bases respectively, with 16 bases between them. Germline-derived CDR1 and CDR2 are MNHEY and SVGAGI. The CDR3 covers 14 residues.

The rearrangement joins TRBV3-1 (or the pseudogene TRBV3-2) to TRBJ2-1; 8 nucleotides match TRBD2. The V gene end was trimmed by 4 bases and the J gene end by 2 bases; junction bases not matched to a gene: 7. Germline V gene sequence: CDR1 LGHDT, CDR2 YNNKEL (reference sequence). The CDR3 is made up of 16 amino acids. The CDR3 DNA reads TGTGCCAGCAGCCCAAGACTAGCGCGTACCTACAATGAGCAGTTCTTC. It yields the protein CASSPRLARTYNEQFF.

This clone counts as medium-sized. V gene TRBV7-9 combines with J gene TRBJ2-2; D possibly corresponds to TRBD1 (5 bases). CDR1 and CDR2 (germline): SEHNR, FQNEAQ (reference sequence). The V and J ends lost 5 bases and 0 bases respectively, with 7 bases between them. The CDR3 loop spans 14 amino acids. CDR3 protein: CASSVRANTGELFF. CDR3 nucleotide sequence: TGTGCCAGCAGCGTCAGGGCGAACACCGGGGAGCTGTTTTTT. Together with reference TRBV7-9 and TRBJ2-2, the CDR3 gives the full variable domain: DTGVSQNPRHKITKRGQNVTFRCDPISEHNRLYWYRQTLGQGPEFLTYFQNEAQLEKSRLLSDRFSAERPKGSFSTLEIQRTEQGDSAMYLCASSVRANTGELFFGEGSRLTVL.

This rearrangement joins TRBV3-1 (or the pseudogene TRBV3-2) to TRBJ2-6; a possible D gene is TRBD2 (5 bases). The V end lost 4 bases, the J end lost 3 bases, and 13 bases lay between the germline ends. This CDR3 spans 16 amino acids. Germline V lookup: CDR1 LGHDT, CDR2 YNNKEL (reference sequence). CDR3 sequence: CASSRARGNGANVLTF. The DNA for the CDR3 is TGTGCCAGCAGCCGAGCGAGAGGGAATGGGGCCAACGTCCTGACTTTC.

V gene TRBV30 combines with J gene TRBJ1-1; TRBD1 is a possible D gene (6 bases). V was trimmed by 1 base and J by 0 bases, leaving 6 bases between them. The CDR3 extends over 13 amino acids. Germline CDR1 and CDR2: GTSNPN and SVGIG (reference sequence). The CDR3 loop is CAWSEGVNTEAFF. CDR3 nucleotides: TGTGCCTGGAGTGAGGGGGTGAACACTGAAGCTTTCTTT.

V gene TRBV30 combines with J gene TRBJ2-7; 9 nucleotides agree with TRBD1. Germline assignment: CDR1 GTSNPN and CDR2 SVGIG (reference sequence). Trimming at V came to 5 bases and at J to 6 bases, leaving 8 bases not matched to a gene. This CDR3 contains 13 residues. This chain's CDR3 is CAWRRDRVSEQYF. The CDR3 DNA reads TGTGCCTGGCGGCGGGACAGGGTTTCCGAGCAGTACTTC.

J is TRBJ1-2 and V is TRBV19; TRBD1 matches at 10 bases. V lost 2 bases, J lost 8 bases, and 5 bases stayed unmatched. The CDR3 length is 14 residues. The germline V gene has CDR1 LNHDA and CDR2 SQIVND (reference sequence). CDR3 nucleotide sequence: TGTGCCAGTAGTATAAACCGGGACAGGGGCGGCTACACCTTC. This sequence encodes CASSINRDRGGYTF.

The chain has TRBV9 and TRBJ2-1, with 10 nucleotides matching TRBD2. CDR1 is SGDLS, CDR2 YYNGEE, per germline. The CDR3 is made up of 15 amino acids. V dropped 4 bases and J dropped 4; count of bases not matched to a gene: 5. In nucleotides, the CDR3 is TGTGCCAGCAGCCCGAGCGGGAGGGATTACAATGAGCAGTTCTTC. This encodes CASSPSGRDYNEQFF. Using reference TRBV9 and TRBJ2-1 for the parts outside the CDR3, the full variable domain is DSGVTQTPKHLITATGQRVTLRCSPRSGDLSVYWYQQSLDQGLQFLIQYYNGEERAKGNILERFSAQQFPDLHSELNLSSLELGDSALYFCASSPSGRDYNEQFFGPGTRLTVL.

The CDR3 sequence: CASSYSKAENYGYTF. CDR3 in DNA: TGTGCCAGCAGTTACTCGAAGGCGGAGAACTATGGCTACACCTTC. This sequence joins TRBV6-5 and TRBJ1-2; D is unresolved. Trimming cost V 0 bases and J 2 bases, with 10 bases left between them. Germline lookup yields CDR1 MNHEY and CDR2 SVGAGI. This CDR3 spans 15 amino acids.

V and J are TRBV19 and TRBJ1-2, with D possibly TRBD1 on 5 matching bases. Germline V CDR1 and CDR2: LNHDA, SQIVND (reference sequence). This CDR3 has 15 amino acids. V was clipped by 3 bases and J by 6 bases, with 17 bases between them. The CDR3, as DNA: TGTGCCAGTAGTATTAAGGACGGGGGGACGGATGGCTACACCTTC. It is translated as CASSIKDGGTDGYTF.

The table lists this clone with a few counts. The chain links TRBV10-2 to TRBJ2-1, with TRBD2 matching 14 bases. Germline V CDR1 and CDR2: WSHSY, SAAADI. The V segment lost 6 bases and the J segment 0 bases; nucleotides outside the gene matches: 1. This CDR3 contains 16 residues. The CDR3 sequence: CASRGTSGSSYNEQFF. CDR3 sequence (DNA): TGCGCCAGCAGGGGGACTAGCGGGAGCTCCTACAATGAGCAGTTCTTC.

This clone was recorded once. The chain recombines TRBV7-8 with TRBJ2-1; 10 bases map to TRBD2. The V segment lost 6 bases and the J segment 8 bases; nucleotides outside the gene matches: 7. This CDR3 contains 14 residues. CDR1 is SGHVS and CDR2 is FQNEAQ in the germline V gene. CDR3 nucleotide sequence: TGTGCCAGCAGGAGTAGCGGGAGGACCCATGAGCAGTTCTTC. Translated: CASRSSGRTHEQFF.

V is TRBV5-1 and J is TRBJ2-1; 10 bases align to TRBD1. The CDR3 covers 15 residues. V shed 3 bases, J shed 9 bases, and the junction held 9 bases outside the gene matches. CDR1 is SGHRS, CDR2 YFSETQ, per germline. The DNA for the CDR3 is TGCGCCAGCAGCTGGGACAGGGGTACGGTTGGTGAGCAGTTCTTC. As protein: CASSWDRGTVGEQFF.

This clone came up once. The chain employs TRBV9 and TRBJ1-2; 12 bases are shared with TRBD1. The V and J ends lost 0 bases and 6 bases, in that order; junction bases with no gene match: 15. CDR3 length: 19 residues. Germline assignment: CDR1 SGDLS and CDR2 YYNGEE. CDR3 sequence reads: CASSVEGTGTGGLIHGYTF. CDR3 sequence (DNA): TGTGCCAGCAGCGTAGAGGGGACCGGGACAGGGGGCCTGATTCATGGCTACACCTTC.

This chain joins TRBV5-6 and TRBJ2-4; TRBD1 agrees at 7 bases. Germline V gives CDR1 SGHDT, CDR2 YYEEEE. V shed 4 bases and J 8 bases; nucleotides not matched to a gene: 12. This CDR3 is built from 15 residues. CDR3 loop: CASSPLQGRKDIQYF. The CDR3 DNA follows: TGTGCCAGCAGCCCACTACAGGGGAGAAAGGACATTCAGTACTTC. The full variable domain, with the rest looked up from reference TRBV5-6 and TRBJ2-4, is DAGVTQSPTHLIKTRGQQVTLRCSPKSGHDTVSWYQQALGQGPQFIFQYYEEEERQRGNFPDRFSGHQFPNYSSELNVNALLLGDSALYLCASSPLQGRKDIQYFGAGTRLSVL.

The V gene is TRBV6-5, the J gene TRBJ1-2; D unresolved. The V gene lost 6 bases and the J gene lost 3 bases, with 5 bases spanning the gap. Germline loops: CDR1 MNHEY, CDR2 SVGAGI. The CDR3 consists of 11 residues. CDR3 sequence (DNA): TGTGCCAGCAGACGGGACTATGGCTACACCTTC. Residues: CASRRDYGYTF.

The chain carries TRBV6-2 or TRBV6-3 and TRBJ2-3, with a weak D call TRBD2 (6 bases). CDR3 size: 15 residues. Trimming stripped 2 bases from V and 2 bases from J, with 11 bases between. Germline loops: CDR1 MNHEY, CDR2 SVGEGT. The DNA of the CDR3 is TGTGCCAGCAGTTACGGGACTGGCCCCACAGATACGCAGTATTTT. Its translation is CASSYGTGPTDTQYF.

The chain is built from TRBV5-5 and TRBJ2-5, with D possibly TRBD1 on 6 matching bases. Trimming stripped 3 bases from V and 1 base from J, with 10 bases between. The V gene's germline CDR1 is SGHKS and CDR2 YYEKEE (reference sequence). This CDR3 comprises 14 residues. The chain's CDR3 is CASSWGHIQETQYF. As DNA, the CDR3 is TGTGCCAGCAGCTGGGGACATATCCAAGAGACCCAGTACTTC.

The gene calls are TRBV2 and TRBJ1-1, with D unresolved. The V end lost 7 bases, the J end lost 3 bases, and 15 bases lay between the germline ends. The CDR3 totals 14 residues. Germline V gene sequence: CDR1 SNHLY, CDR2 FYNNEI. The DNA for the CDR3 is TGTGCCAGCATGGAGGGATTTAGGGACACTGAAGCTTTCTTT. Amino acid sequence: CASMEGFRDTEAFF.

Of note for this clone: This sample includes further DNA sequences coding for the same CDR3. V usage is TRBV27 and J usage is TRBJ2-7; 8 positions match TRBD2. CDR1 and CDR2 from the germline V gene are MNHEY and SMNVEV (reference sequence). This CDR3 is built from 14 residues. With V trimmed by 4 bases and J by 0 bases, 2 bases remained unmatched. The CDR3 DNA reads TGTGCCAGCAGTTCCGGACTAGCCTCCTACGAGCAGTACTTC. Translated: CASSSGLASYEQYF.

This chain joins TRBV6-2 or TRBV6-3 and TRBJ2-1, with 7 positions matching TRBD1. The germline V gene has CDR1 MNHEY and CDR2 SVGEGT. V shed 4 bases, J shed 3 bases, and the junction held 3 bases outside the gene matches. This CDR3 spans 14 amino acids. The chain's CDR3 is CASSFQGDYNEQFF. CDR3 nucleotides: TGTGCCAGCAGTTTCCAGGGGGACTACAATGAGCAGTTCTTC.

The V gene is TRBV19, the J gene TRBJ2-7, with 10 bases that match TRBD1. Germline trimming cut 10 bases from V and 2 bases from J; bases unmatched to any gene: 5. There are 13 residues in the CDR3. Per germline, CDR1 LNHDA and CDR2 SQIVND (reference sequence). The CDR3 region is CATGQGDTYEQYF. The CDR3 region has the DNA TGTGCCACAGGACAGGGGGATACCTACGAGCAGTACTTC.

This chain connects TRBV6-2 or TRBV6-3 to TRBJ1-2; D is undetermined. This CDR3 is built from 13 residues. V lost 2 bases and J 4 bases, leaving 8 bases between the germline ends. In germline, CDR1 is MNHEY, CDR2 SVGEGT. The CDR3: CASSYEGFYGYTF. The CDR3 nucleotides read TGTGCCAGCAGTTACGAGGGTTTCTATGGCTACACCTTC.